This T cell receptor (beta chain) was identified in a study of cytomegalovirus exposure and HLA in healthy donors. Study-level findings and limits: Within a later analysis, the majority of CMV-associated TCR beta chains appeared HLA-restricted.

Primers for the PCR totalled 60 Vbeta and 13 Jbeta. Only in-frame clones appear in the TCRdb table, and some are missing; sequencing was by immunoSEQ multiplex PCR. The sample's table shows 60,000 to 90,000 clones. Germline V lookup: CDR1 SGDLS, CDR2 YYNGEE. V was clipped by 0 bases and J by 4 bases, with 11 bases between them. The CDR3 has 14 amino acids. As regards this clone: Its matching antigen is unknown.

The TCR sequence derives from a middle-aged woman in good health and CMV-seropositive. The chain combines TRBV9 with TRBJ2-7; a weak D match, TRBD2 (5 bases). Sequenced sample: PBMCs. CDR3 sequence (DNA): TGTGCCAGCAGCGTAGAAGCGGACTTTTACGAGCAGTACTTC. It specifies CASSVEADFYEQYF.